These 20 T cell receptor beta chains were sequenced from one sample in a study of T cells in Graves' hyperthyroidism and ophthalmopathy. Authors of the study amplified TCR beta CDR3 regions from RNA transcripts. The TCR CDR3 first-round RT-PCR relied on the HTBI primer set. TCRdb used MiXCR to reprocess the multiplex PCR reads, holding one entry per CDR3 protein. The sample has 600,000 to 850,000 distinct CDR3 sequences; around 19% are singletons. Sequencing was carried out using blood. The receptors originated from a woman aged 45-65 years with Graves' hyperthyroidism that later progressed to Graves' ophthalmopathy.

This clonotype was detected many times. V gene TRBV9 combines with J gene TRBJ1-1, with 7 bases matching TRBD1. This CDR3 region has 15 residues. Germline CDR1 and CDR2: SGDLS and YYNGEE. The V segment lost 1 base and the J segment 1 base; nucleotides outside the gene matches: 4. The CDR3 reads CASSVFGQANTEAFF. The DNA for the CDR3 is TGTGCCAGCAGCGTATTCGGACAGGCGAACACTGAAGCTTTCTTT. The full variable domain, its missing parts supplied by reference TRBV9 and TRBJ1-1, is DSGVTQTPKHLITATGQRVTLRCSPRSGDLSVYWYQQSLDQGLQFLIQYYNGEERAKGNILERFSAQQFPDLHSELNLSSLELGDSALYFCASSVFGQANTEAFFGQGTRLTVV.

The table lists this clonotype with many counts. This chain joins TRBV3-1 and TRBJ2-3; 12 nucleotides align to TRBD2. The germline V gene encodes CDR1 LGHDT and CDR2 YNNKEL (reference sequence). V lost 4 bases, J lost 2 bases, and 4 bases stayed unmatched. The CDR3 spans 16 residues. The CDR3, as DNA: TGTGCCAGCAGCCCGACTAGCGGGGGCTCCACAGATACGCAGTATTTT. It specifies CASSPTSGGSTDTQYF.

The table lists this clonotype with many counts. V gene TRBV11-2 combines with J gene TRBJ1-1; D remains unclear. The V end lost 8 bases, the J end lost 6 bases, and 22 bases lay between the germline ends. CDR1 SGHAT and CDR2 FQNNGV come from the germline V gene. The CDR3 spans 15 residues. The CDR3 protein is CASHSSGRRAPEAFF. The CDR3 bases are TGTGCCAGCCACTCCTCAGGCAGGCGGGCACCTGAAGCTTTCTTT.

In this sample, this clonotype turned up a few times. The chain couples TRBV19 to TRBJ1-2; tentatively, D is TRBD1 (5 bases). This CDR3 region has 13 residues. Trimming stripped 5 bases from V and 4 bases from J, with 11 bases between. Germline-derived CDR1 and CDR2 are LNHDA and SQIVND (reference sequence). CDR3: CASSDSSIYGYTF. The CDR3 bases are TGTGCCAGTAGTGACAGCTCGATCTATGGCTACACCTTC.

This clonotype was seen repeatedly, ten times or more. This chain joins TRBV4-1 and TRBJ1-1; 9 bases fit TRBD1. The germline V gene has CDR1 MGHRA and CDR2 YSYEKL. After removal of 0 bases from V and 0 bases from J, the junction contained 11 bases not matched to a gene. This CDR3 is 19 amino acids long. CDR3 amino acids: CASSQDVRGTGRLNTEAFF. The DNA for the CDR3 is TGCGCCAGCAGCCAAGATGTGCGAGGGACAGGGCGCTTGAACACTGAAGCTTTCTTT.

There are a few counts of this clonotype. The V gene is TRBV30, the J gene TRBJ2-7; D possibly matches TRBD1 or TRBD2 (5 bases each). The germline gives CDR1 GTSNPN, CDR2 SVGIG (reference sequence). V lost 0 bases, J lost 0 bases, and 9 bases lay in between. The CDR3 length is 14 residues. The CDR3: CAWSVLGGSYEQYF. The CDR3 nucleotides read TGTGCCTGGAGTGTACTTGGGGGCTCCTACGAGCAGTACTTC.

V and J are TRBV6-1 and TRBJ2-1; 9 positions agree with TRBD2. Germline CDR1 is MNHNS and CDR2 is SASEGT. This CDR3 contains 15 residues. The junction had 10 bases not matched to a gene; V was cut back by 5 bases and J by 8 bases. Here the CDR3 reads CASSLAGEMVDEQFF. CDR3 sequence (DNA): TGTGCCAGCAGTTTAGCGGGGGAAATGGTCGATGAGCAGTTCTTC.

This clonotype was seen more than once but under ten times. The V gene is TRBV20-1, the J gene TRBJ1-3; D gene uncertain. The V end lost 1 base, the J end lost 0 bases, and 7 bases lay between the germline ends. Germline CDR1 is DFQATT and CDR2 is SNEGSKA (reference sequence). The CDR3 totals 14 residues. The CDR3: CSARVHDSGNTIYF. CDR3 nucleotide sequence: TGCAGTGCTAGAGTACACGACTCTGGAAACACCATATATTTT.

This clonotype was recorded a few times. The V call is TRBV4-2, the J call TRBJ1-3, with no clear D. The V and J ends lost 2 bases and 3 bases respectively, with 11 bases between them. This CDR3 has 15 residues. CDR1 LGHNA and CDR2 YNFKEQ come from the germline V gene. The CDR3 sequence: CASSQLSAYGNTIYF. The CDR3 nucleotides read TGTGCCAGCAGCCAACTTAGTGCTTATGGAAACACCATATATTTT.

This clonotype was counted at least ten times. The J gene is TRBJ2-7, the V gene TRBV11-2; a possible D gene is TRBD1 (6 bases). The CDR3 extends over 13 amino acids. V lost 5 bases and J 4 bases, leaving 12 bases between the germline ends. The germline V gene has CDR1 SGHAT and CDR2 FQNNGV. The CDR3 DNA is TGTGCCAGCAGCGCAAACAGGGTTTACGAGCAGTACTTC. Translation: CASSANRVYEQYF.

This chain joins TRBV14 and TRBJ2-2; D may correspond to TRBD1 or TRBD2 (5 bases each). The CDR3 is made up of 17 amino acids. Trimming left V 0 bases short and J 2 bases short, with 13 bases between. Germline loops: CDR1 SGHDN, CDR2 FVKESK. The CDR3 region is CASSQDGGHPNTGELFF. CDR3 sequence (DNA): TGTGCCAGCAGCCAAGATGGAGGACACCCAAACACCGGGGAGCTGTTTTTT.

This clonotype was found a few times. The chain recombines TRBV19 with TRBJ2-5, with 8 bases that match TRBD1. Trimming took 3 bases from V and 2 from J; bases not matched to a gene: 2. Germline CDR1 LNHDA, CDR2 SQIVND (reference sequence). The CDR3 spans 14 residues. CDR3 bases: TGTGCCAGTAGTATCGGACAGGGACAAGAGACCCAGTACTTC. It yields the protein CASSIGQGQETQYF.

The chain carries TRBV9 and TRBJ1-4; 7 bases fit TRBD1. V gave up 6 bases and J gave up 3 bases; unmatched junction bases: 8. Per germline, CDR1 SGDLS and CDR2 YYNGEE. This CDR3 has 15 residues. The CDR3 sequence is CASTPLGTANEKLFF. The CDR3 DNA reads TGTGCCAGCACCCCACTGGGGACAGCTAATGAAAAACTGTTTTTT.

The table lists this clonotype with a few counts. The chain uses TRBV20-1 and TRBJ1-4, with D maybe TRBD1 (6 bases). CDR1 DFQATT and CDR2 SNEGSKA come from the germline V gene (reference sequence). The CDR3 is 15 residues long. The germline V and J ends were trimmed by 5 bases and 0 bases, with 13 bases remaining between them. CDR3 loop: CSAGGGAPTNEKLFF. CDR3 nucleotide sequence: TGCAGTGCTGGAGGGGGAGCTCCAACTAATGAAAAACTGTTTTTT.

This rearrangement joins TRBV19 to TRBJ2-3, with D possibly being TRBD1 (5 bases). The ends were cut back, 1 base at V and 11 bases at J, with 16 bases in the middle. Germline assignment: CDR1 LNHDA and CDR2 SQIVND (reference sequence). The CDR3 runs 14 residues. CDR3 amino acids: CASSIVAKGSVQYF. DNA for the CDR3: TGTGCCAGTAGTATAGTAGCCAAGGGGTCGGTGCAGTATTTT.

The J gene is TRBJ1-1, the V gene TRBV2; no definite D call. The CDR3 covers 13 residues. Trimming removed 6 bases at V and 6 bases at J, with 14 bases between. The germline gives CDR1 SNHLY, CDR2 FYNNEI. The CDR3 sequence: CASSLRSGSEAFF. CDR3 DNA sequence: TGTGCCAGCAGCCTTCGTTCGGGATCTGAAGCTTTCTTT.

The J gene is TRBJ2-2, the V gene TRBV29-1; D is ambiguous. The V and J ends lost 3 bases and 8 bases respectively, with 13 bases between them. The CDR3 is made up of 13 amino acids. The germline V gene encodes CDR1 SQVTM and CDR2 ANQGSEA. This CDR3 is CSVEDRDSGELFF. For the CDR3, the DNA is TGCAGCGTTGAGGATCGCGATTCAGGGGAGCTGTTTTTT.

This clonotype was seen only a few times. The chain recombines TRBV6-1 with TRBJ1-5; 12 nucleotides align to TRBD1. Germline CDR1 is MNHNS and CDR2 is SASEGT. The CDR3 runs 18 residues. With V trimmed by 4 bases and J by 4 bases, 11 bases remained unmatched. CDR3 DNA sequence: TGTGCCAGCAGTGGGAGCTCACCGGGACAGGGGGCGAATCAGCCCCAGCATTTT. Its translation: CASSGSSPGQGANQPQHF.

This clonotype turned up a few times. J is TRBJ2-7 and V is TRBV15, with 7 positions matching TRBD1. The ends lost 2 bases at V and 3 bases at J; junction bases unmatched: 10. The CDR3 runs 16 residues. In germline, CDR1 is LNHNV, CDR2 YYDKDF (reference sequence). In nucleotides, the CDR3 is TGTGCCACCAGCAGAAGACCGGGACAGAGCCTCTACGAGCAGTACTTC. Amino acid sequence: CATSRRPGQSLYEQYF.

There are many counts of this clonotype. V gene TRBV5-1 combines with J gene TRBJ1-1; D unresolved. This CDR3 is 12 amino acids long. Per germline, CDR1 SGHRS and CDR2 YFSETQ. Trimming removed 0 bases at V and 3 bases at J, with 3 bases between. DNA of the CDR3: TGCGCCAGCAGCTTGGCCGACACTGAAGCTTTCTTT. It translates to CASSLADTEAFF.